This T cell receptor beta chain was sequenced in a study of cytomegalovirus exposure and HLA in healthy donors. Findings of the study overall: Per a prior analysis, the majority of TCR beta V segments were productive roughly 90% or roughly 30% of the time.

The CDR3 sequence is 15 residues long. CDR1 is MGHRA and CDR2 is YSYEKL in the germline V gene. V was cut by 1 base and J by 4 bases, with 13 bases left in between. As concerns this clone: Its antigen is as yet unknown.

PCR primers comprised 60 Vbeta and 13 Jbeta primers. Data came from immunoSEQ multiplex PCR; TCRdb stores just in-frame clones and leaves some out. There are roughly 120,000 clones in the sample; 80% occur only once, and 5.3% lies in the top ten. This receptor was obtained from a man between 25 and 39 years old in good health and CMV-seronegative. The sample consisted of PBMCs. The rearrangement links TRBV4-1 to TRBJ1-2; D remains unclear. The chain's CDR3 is CASSQVAGGSYGYTF. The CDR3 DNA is TGCGCCAGCAGCCAAGTGGCAGGAGGGAGCTATGGCTACACCTTC.